Presented here are 31 T cell receptor beta chains from one specimen sequenced in a study of T cells after yellow fever vaccination. One entry per CDR3 protein results from TCRdb running MiXCR on the 5' RACE reads. The profile shows more than 450,000 distinct CDR3 sequences, 21% of them singletons. The specimen was PBMCs, collected approximately 20 days after the first yellow fever vaccination. These TCRs come from a man aged 18 to 35 who received the YFV17D yellow fever vaccine.

The chain combines TRBV20-1 with TRBJ2-5; 10 bases align to TRBD2. CDR1 and CDR2 from the germline V gene are DFQATT and SNEGSKA (reference sequence). The CDR3 extends over 16 amino acids. J lost 4 bases, V lost 6 bases, and 14 bases had no gene match. Here the CDR3 DNA reads TGCAGTGCGACCCCGGGAAGCGGGGGGGATGGAGAGACCCAGTACTTC. Translated: CSATPGSGGDGETQYF.

The chain joins TRBV6-1 to TRBJ1-1; 10 positions agree with TRBD1. CDR1 and CDR2 (germline): MNHNS, SASEGT. V was pared by 7 bases and J by 3 bases, with 5 bases of the junction left unmatched. The CDR3 runs to 14 residues. The CDR3 DNA follows: TGTGCCAGCACCCCCGGGACAGGGGACACTGAAGCTTTCTTT. It yields the protein CASTPGTGDTEAFF.

This clonotype was seen a handful of times. V is TRBV24-1 and J is TRBJ2-1; 7 nucleotides agree with TRBD2. Losses at the gene ends were 3 bases for V and 9 bases for J; bases not matched to a gene: 10. Germline loops: CDR1 KGHDR, CDR2 SFDVKD. This CDR3 region has 15 residues. This chain's CDR3 is CATSDPGLRLTEQFF. In DNA form, the CDR3 reads TGTGCCACCAGTGATCCGGGACTACGATTGACTGAGCAGTTCTTC.

This chain joins TRBV5-6 and TRBJ1-1; unclear D gene. V was clipped by 4 bases and J by 4 bases, with 11 bases between them. This CDR3 is 13 amino acids long. Germline V gene data show CDR1 as SGHDT and CDR2 as YYEEEE. CDR3 sequence: CASSDRRGTEAFF. The CDR3 DNA reads TGTGCCAGCAGCGACCGGCGAGGCACTGAAGCTTTCTTT.

The rearrangement joins TRBV6-5 to TRBJ1-5; D is unclear. Looked up from germline, CDR1 is MNHEY and CDR2 is SVGAGI. The CDR3 covers 16 residues. Trimming shortened V by 0 bases and J by 0 bases, and 9 bases separated the two germline ends. The CDR3 coding sequence is TGTGCCAGCAGTTACTCGGCGGGGTATAGCAATCAGCCCCAGCATTTT. It is translated as CASSYSAGYSNQPQHF.

This clonotype has a count of ten or more. V gene TRBV5-1 combines with J gene TRBJ1-5; D is unclear. V was pared by 0 bases and J by 4 bases, with 8 bases between. Per germline, CDR1 SGHRS and CDR2 YFSETQ. The length of the CDR3 is 14 residues. CDR3 coding DNA: TGCGCCAGCAGCTTGGAGGTAGGGAATCAGCCCCAGCATTTT. Translated: CASSLEVGNQPQHF.

This clonotype was counted a few times. The chain is built from TRBV20-1 and TRBJ2-1, with 15 bases lining up with TRBD2. The CDR3 has 15 amino acids. The J segment lost 7 bases and the V segment lost 0 bases, leaving 1 base of the junction unmatched. In germline, CDR1 is DFQATT, CDR2 SNEGSKA (reference sequence). CDR3: CSARDGTSGGNEQFF. CDR3 DNA sequence: TGCAGTGCTAGAGATGGGACTAGCGGGGGGAATGAGCAGTTCTTC.

The sample holds a few counts of this clonotype. V is TRBV7-6 and J is TRBJ1-2; a weak D match, TRBD1 (6 bases). The length of the CDR3 is 13 residues. The V gene lost 1 base and the J gene lost 5 bases, with 8 bases spanning the gap. Germline V gene data show CDR1 as SGHVS and CDR2 as FNYEAQ. The CDR3 here is CASSLGGPYGYTF. CDR3 in DNA: TGTGCCAGCAGCTTAGGGGGGCCTTATGGCTACACCTTC. The variable domain in full, with the rest retrieved from reference TRBV7-6 and TRBJ1-2, is GAGVSQSPRYKVTKRGQDVALRCDPISGHVSLYWYRQALGQGPEFLTYFNYEAQQDKSGLPNDRFSAERPEGSISTLTIQRTEQRDSAMYRCASSLGGPYGYTFGSGTRLTVV.

The chain has TRBV28 and TRBJ2-7, with D possibly being TRBD2 (6 bases). There are 12 residues in the CDR3. Germline CDR1 reads MDHEN; CDR2 reads SYDVKM. V was cut by 3 bases and J by 7 bases, with 10 bases left in between. For the CDR3, the DNA is TGTGCCAGCAGTTTGCGGGGTCGGGAGCAGTACGTC. Translating it yields CASSLRGREQYV.

This clonotype has only a few counts. This rearrangement joins TRBV20-1 to TRBJ2-3; 13 bases are shared with TRBD2. Germline CDR1 reads DFQATT; CDR2 reads SNEGSKA (reference sequence). The CDR3 is 15 amino acids. The J segment lost 3 bases and the V segment lost 3 bases, leaving 3 bases of the junction unmatched. The CDR3 nucleotides are TGCAGTGCTAGGCGGACTAGCGGGGGAACAGATACGCAGTATTTT. This codes for CSARRTSGGTDTQYF.

The sample holds a few counts of this clonotype. The V and J genes are TRBV5-1 and TRBJ1-3; maybe TRBD1 (5 bases). The CDR3 runs 17 residues. CDR1 SGHRS and CDR2 YFSETQ come from the germline V gene. The germline V and J ends were trimmed by 0 bases and 0 bases, with 13 bases remaining between them. CDR3 sequence reads: CASSLAGSPASGNTIYF. In nucleotides, the CDR3 is TGCGCCAGCAGCTTGGCAGGGTCTCCCGCCTCTGGAAACACCATATATTTT.

This rearrangement joins TRBV6-5 to TRBJ2-3, with 12 bases lining up with TRBD2. The germline CDR1 and CDR2 sequences are MNHEY and SVGAGI. The CDR3 spans 18 residues. Unmatched junction bases numbered 8, after V lost 1 base and J lost 3 bases. The CDR3 protein is CASSYLITSGGKTDTQYF. As DNA, the CDR3 is TGTGCCAGCAGTTACTTGATTACTAGCGGGGGGAAGACAGATACGCAGTATTTT.

The chain combines TRBV12-3 or TRBV12-4 with TRBJ2-5; weak D call: TRBD2 (7 bases). The CDR3 runs to 12 residues. Trimming removed 8 bases from V and 9 bases from J, with 16 bases in between. The CDR3 sequence is CASAGAPRAQYF. CDR3 DNA: TGTGCCAGCGCGGGGGCACCCAGGGCCCAGTACTTC.

This clonotype was detected only once. This rearrangement joins TRBV9 to TRBJ2-5, with TRBD2 as a possible D gene (5 bases). The germline V gene encodes CDR1 SGDLS and CDR2 YYNGEE. The length of the CDR3 is 19 residues. The ends were cut back, 0 bases at V and 3 bases at J, with 24 bases in the middle. The CDR3 DNA is TGTGCCAGCAGCGTAGGATTTTTTCTCCCCCACCTCGGGGAAGAGACCCAGTACTTC. This encodes CASSVGFFLPHLGEETQYF.

The chain links TRBV11-2 to TRBJ2-3; 11 bases line up with TRBD2. This CDR3 has 18 amino acids. CDR1 SGHAT and CDR2 FQNNGV come from the germline V gene. Trimming cost V 2 bases and J 1 base; bases outside gene matches: 8. CDR3 residues: CASSLLVAGGLGTDTQYF. In DNA, the CDR3 is TGTGCCAGCAGCTTACTGGTAGCGGGGGGGCTGGGCACAGATACGCAGTATTTT. The whole variable domain, remainder taken from reference TRBV11-2 and TRBJ2-3, is EAGVAQSPRYKIIEKRQSVAFWCNPISGHATLYWYQQILGQGPKLLIQFQNNGVVDDSQLPKDRFSAERLKGVDSTLKIQPAKLEDSAVYLCASSLLVAGGLGTDTQYFGPGTRLTVL.

CDR3 in DNA: TGTGCCAGCAGCTTAGCAAAGAGGGGGGGCAATGAGCAGTTCTTC. This sequence encodes CASSLAKRGGNEQFF. The chain combines TRBV7-9 with TRBJ2-1, with D perhaps TRBD2 (7 bases). Per the germline V gene, CDR1 is SEHNR and CDR2 is FQNEAQ (reference sequence). CDR3 length: 15 residues. The V and J ends lost 0 bases and 6 bases respectively, with 12 bases between them.

This clonotype has more than one count but fewer than ten. This chain links TRBV7-2 with TRBJ2-7; D remains ambiguous. V gave up 4 bases and J gave up 3 bases, with 10 bases separating them. CDR1 is SGHTA, CDR2 FQGNSA, per germline. This CDR3 has 13 amino acids. CDR3: CASSSLPIYEQYF. Written as DNA, the CDR3 is TGTGCCAGCAGCTCCCTCCCCATCTACGAGCAGTACTTC.

A few counts support this clonotype. The rearrangement uses TRBV3-1 and TRBJ2-2; 7 positions agree with TRBD1. The CDR3 contains 15 residues. V dropped 4 bases and J dropped 2; count of bases not matched to a gene: 4. CDR1 is LGHDT and CDR2 is YNNKEL in the germline V gene (reference sequence). The CDR3 sequence: CASSPRDSNTGELFF. The CDR3 nucleotides are TGTGCCAGCAGCCCTCGGGACAGCAACACCGGGGAGCTGTTTTTT.

There are a few counts of this clonotype. The chain recombines TRBV3-1 with TRBJ2-2; D not certain. CDR1 and CDR2 from the germline V gene are LGHDT and YNNKEL (reference sequence). This CDR3 comprises 15 residues. V shed 4 bases and J shed 6 bases, with 15 bases lying between them. The CDR3 sequence is CASSRPARVAGELFF. CDR3 in DNA: TGTGCCAGCAGCCGCCCCGCCCGAGTCGCCGGGGAGCTGTTTTTT.

J is TRBJ2-7 and V is TRBV27, with D hard to call. Trimming pared 3 bases from V and 3 bases from J, leaving 9 bases between. Germline assignment: CDR1 MNHEY and CDR2 SMNVEV (reference sequence). The CDR3 is 13 amino acids. The CDR3 DNA reads TGTGCCAGCAGTTTTGGAATTCACTACGAGCAGTACGTC. It specifies CASSFGIHYEQYV.

The genes are TRBV3-1 and TRBJ2-3; no clear D gene. The CDR3 loop spans 13 amino acids. The V end lost 4 bases, the J end lost 5 bases, and 10 bases lay between the germline ends. Germline V lookup: CDR1 LGHDT, CDR2 YNNKEL (reference sequence). The CDR3 nucleotides are TGTGCCAGCAGCCCGATGGGGATAGATACGCAGTATTTT. Its translation: CASSPMGIDTQYF.

The sample holds a few counts of this clonotype. The V and J genes are TRBV2 and TRBJ2-3, with TRBD1 identical over 8 bases. After removal of 6 bases from V and 0 bases from J, the junction contained 2 bases not matched to a gene. CDR3 length: 14 amino acids. The V gene's germline CDR1 is SNHLY and CDR2 FYNNEI. CDR3 in DNA: TGTGCCAGCAGCCGGGACAGGAGCACAGATACGCAGTATTTT. Protein sequence: CASSRDRSTDTQYF.

The chain combines TRBV25-1 with TRBJ1-1; possibly TRBD1 for D (5 bases). Trimming stripped 0 bases from V and 2 bases from J, with 10 bases between. CDR1 is MGHDK, CDR2 SYGVNS, per germline. The CDR3 sequence is 15 residues long. This CDR3 reads CASSEYGGANTEAFF. The CDR3 region has the DNA TGTGCCAGCAGTGAATATGGTGGGGCCAACACTGAAGCTTTCTTT.

This clonotype was seen a few times. V is TRBV6-2 or TRBV6-3 and J is TRBJ2-1, with D hard to call. Germline CDR1 is MNHEY and CDR2 is SVGEGT. This CDR3 comprises 13 residues. The ends were cut back, 8 bases at V and 6 bases at J, with 14 bases in the middle. This CDR3 is CASRTTSGNEQFF. The CDR3 coding sequence is TGTGCCAGCCGAACCACCTCGGGCAATGAGCAGTTCTTC.

The chain uses TRBV5-1 and TRBJ2-1, with 7 bases fitting TRBD2. The CDR3 contains 14 residues. V lost 9 bases and J lost 6; bases outside the gene matches: 12. Germline-derived CDR1 and CDR2 are SGHRS and YFSETQ. The CDR3 loop reads CATQKTSSVNEQFF. In DNA, the CDR3 is TGCGCCACCCAGAAGACTAGCTCCGTCAATGAGCAGTTCTTC.

This clonotype occurred a few times. The J gene is TRBJ1-1, the V gene TRBV11-2, with TRBD1 identical over 10 bases. The CDR3 covers 18 residues. Germline CDR1 SGHAT, CDR2 FQNNGV. V shed 7 bases, J shed 3 bases, and the junction held 17 bases outside the gene matches. DNA of the CDR3: TGTGCCAGCACCACCCCAGTTGTCGGGACAGGGGATGACACTGAAGCTTTCTTT. Protein sequence: CASTTPVVGTGDDTEAFF.

A few counts support this clonotype. The genes are TRBV6-1 and TRBJ2-1, with D possibly TRBD1 on 6 matching bases. Germline lookup yields CDR1 MNHNS and CDR2 SASEGT. V lost 6 bases, J lost 5 bases, and 14 bases lay in between. The CDR3 is 14 residues long. The CDR3 DNA follows: TGTGCCAGCAGAGTAGGGACACAGAACAATGAGCAGTTCTTC. Protein: CASRVGTQNNEQFF.

The chain links TRBV7-9 to TRBJ1-1; perhaps TRBD1 as D (6 bases). Germline lookup yields CDR1 SEHNR and CDR2 FQNEAQ (reference sequence). Trimming left V 4 bases short and J 2 bases short, with 20 bases between. The CDR3 is 17 residues long. The CDR3 DNA sequence: TGTGCCAGCAGCTCCAGAGGACAGAAAACAAGAAACACTGAAGCTTTCTTT. Translation: CASSSRGQKTRNTEAFF.

The chain employs TRBV10-2 and TRBJ2-1; the D call may be TRBD1 or TRBD2 (6 bases each). The V gene lost 5 bases and the J gene lost 5 bases, with 13 bases spanning the gap. This CDR3 has 14 amino acids. The germline V gene has CDR1 WSHSY and CDR2 SAAADI. The CDR3 is CASSFRGRDNEQFF. The CDR3 nucleotides are TGCGCCAGCAGTTTCCGGGGGCGAGACAATGAGCAGTTCTTC.

Regarding this clonotype: The junction departs from the called germline gene at one end, perhaps through a read error. This chain uses TRBV13 with TRBJ2-1, with D possibly being TRBD1 (6 bases). The CDR3 covers 14 residues. In germline, CDR1 is PRHDT, CDR2 FYEKMQ (reference sequence). In DNA, the CDR3 is TGTGCCAGCAGTTTAGGAAGGGGGTTCGATGAGCAGTTCTTC. Encoded protein: CASSLGRGFDEQFF. The whole variable domain, remainder taken from reference TRBV13 and TRBJ2-1, is AAGVIQSPRHLIKEKRETATLKCYPIPRHDTVYWYQQGPGQDPQFLISFYEKMQSDKGSIPDRFSAQQFSDYHSELNMSSLELGDSALYFCASSLGRGFDEQFFGPGTRLTVL.

The chain recombines TRBV28 with TRBJ2-1, with 7 bases lining up with TRBD2. Germline-derived CDR1 and CDR2 are MDHEN and SYDVKM. The ends lost 0 bases at V and 9 bases at J; junction bases unmatched: 8. CDR3 size: 15 residues. The CDR3 here is CASSLWGSGGREQFF. CDR3 nucleotides: TGTGCCAGCAGTTTATGGGGGTCGGGGGGTCGTGAGCAGTTCTTC. Filled out from reference TRBV28 and TRBJ2-1, the complete variable domain reads DVKVTQSSRYLVKRTGEKVFLECVQDMDHENMFWYRQDPGLGLRLIYFSYDVKMKEKGDIPEGYSVSREKKERFSLILESASTNQTSMYLCASSLWGSGGREQFFGPGTRLTVL.